This TCR beta chain emerged from a study of blood T cell repertoires in COVID-19. The table came from immunoSEQ multiplex PCR; TCRdb's copy has only in-frame clones and leaves some out. The sample lists about 200,000 clones; around nine tenths were seen once. The length of the CDR3 is 16 residues. V lost 0 bases and J 0 bases, leaving 11 bases between the germline ends. Germline CDR1 and CDR2: MGHRA and YSYEKL. This clone showed up just once. The sample was peripheral blood. The rearrangement links TRBV4-1 to TRBJ1-1; possible D gene TRBD1, 5 bases. The clonotype originates from a man younger than 35 with active or convalescent COVID-19. CDR3 in DNA: TGCGCCAGCAGCCAAGAAAACGGCAGGGTGAACACTGAAGCTTTCTTT. It specifies CASSQENGRVNTEAFF.